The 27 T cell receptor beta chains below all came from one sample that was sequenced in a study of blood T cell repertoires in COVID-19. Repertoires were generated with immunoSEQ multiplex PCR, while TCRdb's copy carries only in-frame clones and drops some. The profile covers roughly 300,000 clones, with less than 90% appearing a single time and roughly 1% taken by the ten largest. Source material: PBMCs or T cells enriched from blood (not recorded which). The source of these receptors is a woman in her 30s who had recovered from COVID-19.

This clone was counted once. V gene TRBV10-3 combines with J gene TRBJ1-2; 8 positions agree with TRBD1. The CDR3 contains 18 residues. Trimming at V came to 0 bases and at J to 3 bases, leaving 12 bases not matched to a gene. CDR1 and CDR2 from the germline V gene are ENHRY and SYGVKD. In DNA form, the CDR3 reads TGTGCCATCAGTGAGTCAGCATTGCAGGGGGCGCTGGACTATGGCTACACCTTC. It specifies CAISESALQGALDYGYTF.

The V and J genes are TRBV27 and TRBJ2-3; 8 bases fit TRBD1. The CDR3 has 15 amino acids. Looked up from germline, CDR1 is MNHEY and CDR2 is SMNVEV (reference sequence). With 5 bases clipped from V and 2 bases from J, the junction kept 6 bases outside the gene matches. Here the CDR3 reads CASSGQGPHTDTQYF. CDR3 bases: TGTGCCAGCAGTGGACAGGGCCCCCACACAGATACGCAGTATTTT.

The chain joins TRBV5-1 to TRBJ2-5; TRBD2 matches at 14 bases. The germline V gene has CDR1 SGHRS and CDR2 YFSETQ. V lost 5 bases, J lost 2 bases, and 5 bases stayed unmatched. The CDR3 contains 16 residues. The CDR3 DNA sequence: TGCGCCAGCAGATCTGGACTAGCGGGAGGACAAGAGACCCAGTACTTC. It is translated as CASRSGLAGGQETQYF.

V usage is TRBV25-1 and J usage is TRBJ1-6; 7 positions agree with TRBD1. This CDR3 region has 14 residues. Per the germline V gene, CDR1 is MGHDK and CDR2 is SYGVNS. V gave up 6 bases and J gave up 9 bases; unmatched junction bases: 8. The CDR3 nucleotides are TGTGCCAGCAGAAGCAGGGGGGATAGTTCACCCCTCCACTTT. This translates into CASRSRGDSSPLHF.

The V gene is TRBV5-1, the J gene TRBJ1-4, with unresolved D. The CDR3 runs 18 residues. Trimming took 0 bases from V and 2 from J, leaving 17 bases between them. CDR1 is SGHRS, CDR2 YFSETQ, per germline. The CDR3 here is CASSLGPRTAGTNEKLFF. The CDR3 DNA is TGCGCCAGCAGCTTGGGGCCCCGCACGGCGGGGACTAATGAAAAACTGTTTTTT.

DNA of the CDR3: TGCGCCAGCAGTGTGGAGGGGCTGAACACTGAAGCTTTCTTT. Protein: CASSVEGLNTEAFF. The rearrangement uses TRBV10-1 and TRBJ1-1; tentatively, D is TRBD1 (5 bases). V lost 4 bases and J lost 0, with 9 bases in between. The length of the CDR3 is 14 residues. The germline CDR1 and CDR2 sequences are WNHNN and SYGVQD (reference sequence).

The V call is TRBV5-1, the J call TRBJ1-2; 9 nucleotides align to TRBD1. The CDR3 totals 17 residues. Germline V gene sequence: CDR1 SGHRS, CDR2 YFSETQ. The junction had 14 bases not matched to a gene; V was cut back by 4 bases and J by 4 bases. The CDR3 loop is CASSPHMGRQGGYGYTF. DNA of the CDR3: TGCGCCAGCAGCCCCCACATGGGTAGACAGGGGGGCTATGGCTACACCTTC. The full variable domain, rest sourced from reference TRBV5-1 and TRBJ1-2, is KAGVTQTPRYLIKTRGQQVTLSCSPISGHRSVSWYQQTPGQGLQFLFEYFSETQRNKGNFPGRFSGRQFSNSRSEMNVSTLELGDSALYLCASSPHMGRQGGYGYTFGSGTRLTVV.

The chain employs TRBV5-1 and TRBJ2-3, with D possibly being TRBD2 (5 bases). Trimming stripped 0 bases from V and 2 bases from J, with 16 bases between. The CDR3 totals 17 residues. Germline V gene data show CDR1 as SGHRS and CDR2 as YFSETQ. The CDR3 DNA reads TGCGCCAGCAGCTTGGGCGGAGCGGACGCATTCACAGATACGCAGTATTTT. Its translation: CASSLGGADAFTDTQYF.

The CDR3 DNA reads as TGTGCCACCAGCAGAGATCCAGGGGACAGGGGTGAGCAAGAGACCCAGTACTTC. Its translation is CATSRDPGDRGEQETQYF. The chain uses TRBV15 and TRBJ2-5; TRBD1 matches at 10 bases. The ends lost 0 bases at V and 2 bases at J; junction bases unmatched: 9. The CDR3 has 18 residues. Germline CDR1 reads LNHNV; CDR2 reads YYDKDF (reference sequence).

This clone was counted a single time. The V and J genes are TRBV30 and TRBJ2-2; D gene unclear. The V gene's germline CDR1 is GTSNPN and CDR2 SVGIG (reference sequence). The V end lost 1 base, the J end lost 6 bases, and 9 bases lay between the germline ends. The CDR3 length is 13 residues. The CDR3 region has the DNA TGTGCCTGGAGTGGAAACTTAGCCGGGGAGCTGTTTTTT. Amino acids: CAWSGNLAGELFF.

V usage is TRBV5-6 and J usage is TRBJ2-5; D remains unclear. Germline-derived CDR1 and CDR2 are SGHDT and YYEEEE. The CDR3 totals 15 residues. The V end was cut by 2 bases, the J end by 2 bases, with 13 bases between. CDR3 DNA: TGTGCCAGCAGCTTTGGGCAACTTTCGCAAGAGACCCAGTACTTC. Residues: CASSFGQLSQETQYF. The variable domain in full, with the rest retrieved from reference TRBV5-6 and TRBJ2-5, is DAGVTQSPTHLIKTRGQQVTLRCSPKSGHDTVSWYQQALGQGPQFIFQYYEEEERQRGNFPDRFSGHQFPNYSSELNVNALLLGDSALYLCASSFGQLSQETQYFGPGTRLLVL.

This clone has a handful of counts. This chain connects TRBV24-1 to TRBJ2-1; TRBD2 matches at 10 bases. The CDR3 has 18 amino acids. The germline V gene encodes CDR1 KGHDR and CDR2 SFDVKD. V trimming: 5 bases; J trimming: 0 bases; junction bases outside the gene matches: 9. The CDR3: CATSGSGGAPLSYNEQFF. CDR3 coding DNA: TGTGCCACCAGTGGGAGCGGGGGGGCCCCTCTCTCCTACAATGAGCAGTTCTTC.

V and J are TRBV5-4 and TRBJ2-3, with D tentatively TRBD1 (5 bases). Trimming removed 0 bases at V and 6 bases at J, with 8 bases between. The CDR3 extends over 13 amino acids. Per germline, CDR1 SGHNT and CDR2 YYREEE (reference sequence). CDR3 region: CASSLEAGDTQYF. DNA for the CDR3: TGTGCCAGCAGCTTGGAGGCAGGGGATACGCAGTATTTT.

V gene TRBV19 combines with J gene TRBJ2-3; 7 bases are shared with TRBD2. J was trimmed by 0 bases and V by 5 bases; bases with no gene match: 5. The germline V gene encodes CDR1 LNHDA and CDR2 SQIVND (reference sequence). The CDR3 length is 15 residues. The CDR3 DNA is TGTGCCAGTAGTTACCTAGCGGATAGCACAGATACGCAGTATTTT. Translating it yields CASSYLADSTDTQYF.

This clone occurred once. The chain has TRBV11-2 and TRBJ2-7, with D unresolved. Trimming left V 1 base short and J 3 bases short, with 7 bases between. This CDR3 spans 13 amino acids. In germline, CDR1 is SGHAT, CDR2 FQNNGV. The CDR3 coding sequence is TGTGCCAGCAGCTTAGGGCAGGTCTACGAGCAGTACTTC. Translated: CASSLGQVYEQYF.

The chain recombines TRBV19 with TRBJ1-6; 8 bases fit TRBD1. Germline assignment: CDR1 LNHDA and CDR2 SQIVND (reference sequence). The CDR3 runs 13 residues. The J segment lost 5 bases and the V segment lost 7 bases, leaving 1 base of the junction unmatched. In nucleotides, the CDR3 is TGTGCCAGTAAACAGGGGGATAATTCACCCCTCCACTTT. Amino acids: CASKQGDNSPLHF. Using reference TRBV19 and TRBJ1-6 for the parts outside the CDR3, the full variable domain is DGGITQSPKYLFRKEGQNVTLSCEQNLNHDAMYWYRQDPGQGLRLIYYSQIVNDFQKGDIAEGYSVSREKKESFPLTVTSAQKNPTAFYLCASKQGDNSPLHFGNGTRLTVT.

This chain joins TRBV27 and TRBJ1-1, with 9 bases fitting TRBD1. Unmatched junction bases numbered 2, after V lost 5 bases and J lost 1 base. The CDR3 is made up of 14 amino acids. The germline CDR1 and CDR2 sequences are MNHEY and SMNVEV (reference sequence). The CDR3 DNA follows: TGTGCCAGCAGTAAGGGACAGGGGAACACTGAAGCTTTCTTT. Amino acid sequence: CASSKGQGNTEAFF.

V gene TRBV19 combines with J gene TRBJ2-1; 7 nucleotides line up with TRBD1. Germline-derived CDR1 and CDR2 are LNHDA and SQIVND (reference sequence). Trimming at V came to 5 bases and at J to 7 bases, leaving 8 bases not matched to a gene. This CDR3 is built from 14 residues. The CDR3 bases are TGTGCCAGTAGTTATCAGGGGGTCTTTAATGAGCAGTTCTTC. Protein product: CASSYQGVFNEQFF.

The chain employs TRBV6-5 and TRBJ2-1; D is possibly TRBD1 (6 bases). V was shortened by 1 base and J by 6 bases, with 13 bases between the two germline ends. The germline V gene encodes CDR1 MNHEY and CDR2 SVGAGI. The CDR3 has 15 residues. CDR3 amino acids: CASSYWGRGSNEQFF. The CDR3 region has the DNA TGTGCCAGCAGTTACTGGGGCAGGGGATCCAATGAGCAGTTCTTC.

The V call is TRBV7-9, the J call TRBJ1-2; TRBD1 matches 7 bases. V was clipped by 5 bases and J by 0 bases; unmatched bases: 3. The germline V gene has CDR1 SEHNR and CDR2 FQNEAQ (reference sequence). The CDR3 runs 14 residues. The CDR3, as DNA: TGTGCCAGCAGCACGGGACAGACTAACTATGGCTACACCTTC. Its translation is CASSTGQTNYGYTF. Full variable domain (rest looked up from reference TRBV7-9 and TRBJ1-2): DTGVSQNPRHKITKRGQNVTFRCDPISEHNRLYWYRQTLGQGPEFLTYFQNEAQLEKSRLLSDRFSAERPKGSFSTLEIQRTEQGDSAMYLCASSTGQTNYGYTFGSGTRLTVV.

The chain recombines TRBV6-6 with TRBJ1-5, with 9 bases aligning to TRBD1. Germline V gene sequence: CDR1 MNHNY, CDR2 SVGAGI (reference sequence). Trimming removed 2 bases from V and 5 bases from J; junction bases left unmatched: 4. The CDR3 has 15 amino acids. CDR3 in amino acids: CASSYTGQGYQPQHF. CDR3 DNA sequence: TGTGCCAGCAGTTACACGGGACAGGGTTATCAGCCCCAGCATTTT.

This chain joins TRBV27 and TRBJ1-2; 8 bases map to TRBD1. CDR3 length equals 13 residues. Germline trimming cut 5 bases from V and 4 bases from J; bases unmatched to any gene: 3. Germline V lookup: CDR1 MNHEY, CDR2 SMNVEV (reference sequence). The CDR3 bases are TGTGCCAGCAGTCCGGACAGGGTCTATGGCTACACCTTC. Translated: CASSPDRVYGYTF.

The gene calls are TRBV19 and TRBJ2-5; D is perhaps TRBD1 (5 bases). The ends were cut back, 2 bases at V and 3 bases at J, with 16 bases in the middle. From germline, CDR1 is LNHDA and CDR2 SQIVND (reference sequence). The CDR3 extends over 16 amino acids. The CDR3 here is CASSIMMLGLEETQYF. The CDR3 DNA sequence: TGTGCCAGTAGTATAATGATGTTGGGGCTCGAAGAGACCCAGTACTTC.

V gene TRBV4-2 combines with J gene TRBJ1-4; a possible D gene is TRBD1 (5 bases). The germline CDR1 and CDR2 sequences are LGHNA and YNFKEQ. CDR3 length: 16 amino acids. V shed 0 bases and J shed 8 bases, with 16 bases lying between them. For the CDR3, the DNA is TGTGCCAGCAGCCAAGAATATGGGCAGGGTTGGGAAAAACTGTTTTTT. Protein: CASSQEYGQGWEKLFF.

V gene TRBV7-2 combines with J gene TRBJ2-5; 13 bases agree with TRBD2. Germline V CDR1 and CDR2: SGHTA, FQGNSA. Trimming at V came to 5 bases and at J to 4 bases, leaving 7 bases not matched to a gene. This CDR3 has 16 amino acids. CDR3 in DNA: TGTGCCAGCAGCCAACGGACTAGCGGGGGAGGAGAGACCCAGTACTTC. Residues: CASSQRTSGGGETQYF.

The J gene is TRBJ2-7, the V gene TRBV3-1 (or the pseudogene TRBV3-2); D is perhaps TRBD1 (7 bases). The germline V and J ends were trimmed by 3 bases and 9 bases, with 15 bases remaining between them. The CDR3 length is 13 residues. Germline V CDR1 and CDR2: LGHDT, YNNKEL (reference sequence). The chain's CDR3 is CASSQVQGGGQYF. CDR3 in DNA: TGTGCCAGCAGCCAGGTCCAGGGGGGTGGGCAGTACTTC.

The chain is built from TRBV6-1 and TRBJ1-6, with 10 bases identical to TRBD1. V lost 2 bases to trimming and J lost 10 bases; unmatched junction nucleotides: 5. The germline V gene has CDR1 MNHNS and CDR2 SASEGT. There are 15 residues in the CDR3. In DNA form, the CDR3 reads TGTGCCAGCAGTGAATTGACAGGGGGCAACTCACCCCTCCACTTT. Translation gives CASSELTGGNSPLHF.